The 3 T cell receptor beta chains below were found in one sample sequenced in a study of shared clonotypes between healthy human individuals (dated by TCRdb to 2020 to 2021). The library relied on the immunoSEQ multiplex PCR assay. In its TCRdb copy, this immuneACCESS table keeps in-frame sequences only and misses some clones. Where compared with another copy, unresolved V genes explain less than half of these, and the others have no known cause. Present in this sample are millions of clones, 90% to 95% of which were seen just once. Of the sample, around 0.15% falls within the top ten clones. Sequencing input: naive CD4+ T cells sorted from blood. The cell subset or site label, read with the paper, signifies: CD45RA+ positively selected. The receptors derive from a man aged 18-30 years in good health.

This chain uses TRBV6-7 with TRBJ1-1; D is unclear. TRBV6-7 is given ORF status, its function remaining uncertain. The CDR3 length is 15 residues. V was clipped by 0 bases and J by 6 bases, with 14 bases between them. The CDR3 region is CASSYSIVVFPEAFF. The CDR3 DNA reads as TGTGCCAGCAGTTACTCGATCGTGGTCTTCCCTGAAGCTTTCTTT.

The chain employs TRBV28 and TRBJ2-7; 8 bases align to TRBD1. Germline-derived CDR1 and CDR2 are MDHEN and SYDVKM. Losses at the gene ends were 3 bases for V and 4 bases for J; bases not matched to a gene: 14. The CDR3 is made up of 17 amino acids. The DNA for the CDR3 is TGTGCCAGCAGTTTTCGGGGTGTCCAGGGGGCTTGGTACGAGCAGTACTTC. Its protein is CASSFRGVQGAWYEQYF.

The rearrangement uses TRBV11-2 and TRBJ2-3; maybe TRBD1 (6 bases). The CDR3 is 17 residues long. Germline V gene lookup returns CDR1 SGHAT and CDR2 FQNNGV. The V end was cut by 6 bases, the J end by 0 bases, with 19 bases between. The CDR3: CASRTWGQKVSTDTQYF. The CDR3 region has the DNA TGTGCCAGCAGGACTTGGGGGCAGAAGGTTAGCACAGATACGCAGTATTTT.